This TCR beta chain was found in a study of neurological immune-mediated disorders. Points from the study as a whole: One cluster of related CDR3 sequences contained, by phylogenetic grouping, the repertoires of 18 of 34 multiple sclerosis patients and formed a possible signature. Sharing of CDR3 amino acid sequences among expanded clones across subjects was absent, suggesting private repertoires in all groups.

A total of 2 million PBMCs stored at -80 degrees C provided the unsorted libraries. This CDR3 has 14 amino acids. With 5 bases clipped from V and 6 bases from J, the junction kept 7 bases outside the gene matches. Germline lookup yields CDR1 MDHEN and CDR2 SYDVKM. A 10-nucleotide random UMI tagged transcripts in template-switch 5'RACE cDNA synthesis. TCRdb re-called the 5' RACE reads with MiXCR, one entry per CDR3 protein. The table lists 50,000 or so distinct CDR3 sequences, under 3.5% of them singletons. This clonotype was seen repeatedly, ten times or more. As yet, its antigen is unknown. The source of this sequence is a woman aged 55-70 years with multiple sclerosis. This chain links TRBV28 with TRBJ1-1; the match to TRBD1 covers 9 bases. Sequenced: PBMCs. The CDR3 DNA sequence: TGTGCCAGCAGTCCCGGGACAGGGATTTCTGAAGCTTTCTTT. It is translated as CASSPGTGISEAFF.